This note documents a single T cell receptor (beta chain) sequence. Its cognate antigen is unknown. This record belongs to a study of shared clonotypes between healthy human individuals. Assay: immunoSEQ multiplex PCR; the TCRdb copy retains only in-frame clones and omits some. The data show about 2.1 million clones, about 94% seen once. The ends were cut back, 6 bases at V and 5 bases at J, with 20 bases in the middle. This CDR3 contains 15 residues. CDR1 and CDR2 (germline): SQVTM, ANQGSEA. Naivety among CD8 cells was defined by CD45RO negativity and positive CCR7 selection, thereby excluding terminally differentiated effector memory CD45RA+ cells. General study findings and limits: In contrast to clonotypes shared by all four donors, non-shared clonotypes had lower generation probabilities. Compared with memory subsets, naive subsets generally had larger estimated richness.

The rearrangement uses TRBV29-1 and TRBJ2-1, with D tentatively TRBD2 (6 bases). Sequences were obtained from naive CD8+ T cells from PBMCs. The clonotype comes from a man between 18 and 29 years old in good health. Some clones in this sample may be carry-over from other donors' samples. The CDR3 here is CSVLILGVADNEQFF. CDR3 bases: TGCAGCGTCCTAATACTCGGAGTAGCGGACAATGAGCAGTTCTTC.